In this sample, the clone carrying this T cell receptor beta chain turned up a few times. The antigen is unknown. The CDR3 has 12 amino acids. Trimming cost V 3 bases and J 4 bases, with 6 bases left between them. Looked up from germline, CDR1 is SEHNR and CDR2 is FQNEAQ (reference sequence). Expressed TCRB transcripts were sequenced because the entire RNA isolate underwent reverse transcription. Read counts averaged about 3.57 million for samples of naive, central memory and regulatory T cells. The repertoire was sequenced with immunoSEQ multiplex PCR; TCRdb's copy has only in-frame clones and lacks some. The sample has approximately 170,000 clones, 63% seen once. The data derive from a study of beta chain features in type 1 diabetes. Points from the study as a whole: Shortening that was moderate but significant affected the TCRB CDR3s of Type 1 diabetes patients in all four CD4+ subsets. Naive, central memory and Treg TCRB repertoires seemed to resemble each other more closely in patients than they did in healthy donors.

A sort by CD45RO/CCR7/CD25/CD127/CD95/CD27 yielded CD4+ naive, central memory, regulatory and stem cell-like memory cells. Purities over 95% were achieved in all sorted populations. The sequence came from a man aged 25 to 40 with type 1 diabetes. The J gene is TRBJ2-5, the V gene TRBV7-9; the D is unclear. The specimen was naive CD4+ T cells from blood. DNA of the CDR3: TGTGCCAGCAGCTTTGTGGGAGAGACCCAGTACTTC. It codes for CASSFVGETQYF.